The present T cell receptor (beta chain) was sequenced within a study of graft-versus-host responses after intestinal transplantation. Study summary: Isolated intestinal, liver-intestinal, or multivisceral transplants were what recipients had.

Germline CDR1 KGHSH, CDR2 LQKENI. CDR3 length equals 14 residues. Between the trimmed V and J ends, which lost 0 bases and 3 bases, there was a span of 8 bases. The table came from immunoSEQ multiplex PCR; TCRdb's copy has only in-frame clones and leaves some out. The sample has about 63,000 clones, 89% seen once. Processed graft tissue released its intraepithelial and lamina propria lymphocytes. This clonotype was obtained from a human patient who received an intestinal transplant, so some T cells may come from the graft donor. The chain combines TRBV18 with TRBJ2-5; weak D call: TRBD1 (6 bases). Sequenced material: ileum tissue, taken more than 350 days after transplant. The CDR3 coding sequence is TGTGCCAGCTCACCACCACACAGGGAAGAGACCCAGTACTTC. It is translated as CASSPPHREETQYF.